Here is one T cell receptor (beta chain) with its context. Its antigen is still unknown. Both 60 Vbeta primers and 13 Jbeta primers went into the PCR. Sequencing used immunoSEQ multiplex PCR; TCRdb keeps in-frame clones, though not all of them. The data hold around 170,000 clones, with around 80% observed a single time. These data belong to a study of cytomegalovirus exposure and HLA in healthy donors. As for the study in general: From donors who were HLA-typed, an early data release held approximately 84 million unique TCRs.

This CDR3 is built from 14 residues. The germline CDR1 and CDR2 sequences are SGDLS and YYNGEE. The V and J ends lost 4 bases and 4 bases respectively, with 14 bases between them. Study results and limitations: Sequencing had likely introduced a cluster of highly shared sequence variants as an artifact. From TCR beta sequences, most subjects' HLA-A and HLA-B alleles were reportedly predicted accurately.

The rearrangement uses TRBV9 and TRBJ1-2; D not resolved. The TCR was taken from a man between 40 and 49 years old in good health and CMV-seropositive. Material for sequencing was PBMCs. Here the CDR3 DNA reads TGTGCCAGCAGCCCCAGCGCAGCTGGCTATGGCTACACCTTC. Protein sequence: CASSPSAAGYGYTF.